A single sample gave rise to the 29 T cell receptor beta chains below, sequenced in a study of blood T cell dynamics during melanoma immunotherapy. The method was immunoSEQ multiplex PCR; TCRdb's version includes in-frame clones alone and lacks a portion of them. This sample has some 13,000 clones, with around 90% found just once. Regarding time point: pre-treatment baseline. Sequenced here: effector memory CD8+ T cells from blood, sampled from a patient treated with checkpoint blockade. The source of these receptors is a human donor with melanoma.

The CDR3 DNA reads as TGTGCCAGCAGCCTAGAACCGGGACAGGCGACCTACGAGCAGTACTTC. Residues: CASSLEPGQATYEQYF. The chain has TRBV5-8 and TRBJ2-7; TRBD1 agrees at 8 bases. Germline V gives CDR1 SGHTS, CDR2 YDEGEE. V shed 4 bases, J shed 2 bases, and the junction held 11 bases outside the gene matches. The length of the CDR3 is 16 residues.

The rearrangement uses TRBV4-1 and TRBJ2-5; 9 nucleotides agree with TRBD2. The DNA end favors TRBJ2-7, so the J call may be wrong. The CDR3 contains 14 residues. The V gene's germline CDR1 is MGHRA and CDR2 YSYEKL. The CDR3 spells CASSQVPGLAEQYF. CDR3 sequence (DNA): TGCGCCAGCAGCCAGGTCCCGGGACTAGCCGAGCAGTACTTC.

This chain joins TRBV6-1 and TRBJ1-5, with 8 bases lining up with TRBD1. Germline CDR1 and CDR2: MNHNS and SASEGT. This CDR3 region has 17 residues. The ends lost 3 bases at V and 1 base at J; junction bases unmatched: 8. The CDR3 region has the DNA TGTGCCAGCAGTGATGGGACAGGCCCGTTCAGCAATCAGCCCCAGCATTTT. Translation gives CASSDGTGPFSNQPQHF.

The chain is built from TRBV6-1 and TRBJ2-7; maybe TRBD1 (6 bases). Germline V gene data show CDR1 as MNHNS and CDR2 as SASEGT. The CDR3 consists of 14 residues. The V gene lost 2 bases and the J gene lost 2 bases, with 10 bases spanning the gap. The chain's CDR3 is CASSEFGTPYEQYF. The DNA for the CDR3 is TGTGCCAGCAGTGAATTTGGGACACCCTACGAGCAGTACTTC.

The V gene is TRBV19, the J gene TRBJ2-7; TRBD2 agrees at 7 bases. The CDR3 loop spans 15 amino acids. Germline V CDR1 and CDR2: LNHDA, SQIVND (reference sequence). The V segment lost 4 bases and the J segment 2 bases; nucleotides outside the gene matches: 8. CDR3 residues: CASSTSGGMAYEQYF. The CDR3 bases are TGTGCCAGTAGTACCTCGGGGGGAATGGCCTACGAGCAGTACTTC.

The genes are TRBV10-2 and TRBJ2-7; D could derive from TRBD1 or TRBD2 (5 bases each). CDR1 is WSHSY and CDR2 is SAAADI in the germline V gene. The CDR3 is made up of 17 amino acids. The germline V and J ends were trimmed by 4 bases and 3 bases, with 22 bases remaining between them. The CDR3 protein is CASSVPLGAQPGYEQYF. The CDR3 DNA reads TGCGCCAGCAGTGTCCCCCTCGGGGCGCAGCCTGGCTACGAGCAGTACTTC.

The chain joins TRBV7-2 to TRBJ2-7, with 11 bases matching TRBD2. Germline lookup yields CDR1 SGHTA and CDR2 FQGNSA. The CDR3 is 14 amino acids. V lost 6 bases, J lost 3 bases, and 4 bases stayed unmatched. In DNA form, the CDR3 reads TGTGCCAGCAGACCTCTAGCGGGAGGCTACGAGCAGTACTTC. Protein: CASRPLAGGYEQYF.

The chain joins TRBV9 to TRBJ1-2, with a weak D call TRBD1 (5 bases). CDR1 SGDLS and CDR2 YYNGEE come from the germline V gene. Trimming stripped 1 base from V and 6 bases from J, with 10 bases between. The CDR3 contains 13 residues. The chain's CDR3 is CASSVTETDGYTF. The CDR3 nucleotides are TGTGCCAGCAGCGTAACGGAGACAGATGGCTACACCTTC. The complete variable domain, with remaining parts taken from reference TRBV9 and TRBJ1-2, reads DSGVTQTPKHLITATGQRVTLRCSPRSGDLSVYWYQQSLDQGLQFLIQYYNGEERAKGNILERFSAQQFPDLHSELNLSSLELGDSALYFCASSVTETDGYTFGSGTRLTVV.

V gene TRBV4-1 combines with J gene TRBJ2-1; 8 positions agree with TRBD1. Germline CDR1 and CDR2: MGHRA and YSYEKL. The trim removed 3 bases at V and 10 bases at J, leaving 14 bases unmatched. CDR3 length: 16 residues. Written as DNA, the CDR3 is TGCGCCAGCAGCCACACCCCGGGACAGGCCCTTTTCGAGCAGTTCTTC. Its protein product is CASSHTPGQALFEQFF.

CDR3: CASSMRDSYNEQFF. CDR3 nucleotide sequence: TGTGCCAGTAGCATGCGGGACTCCTACAATGAGCAGTTCTTC. This chain connects TRBV19 to TRBJ2-1, with D perhaps matching TRBD2 (6 bases). The ends were cut back, 6 bases at V and 0 bases at J, with 9 bases in the middle. Germline V gives CDR1 LNHDA, CDR2 SQIVND (reference sequence). The CDR3 totals 14 residues.

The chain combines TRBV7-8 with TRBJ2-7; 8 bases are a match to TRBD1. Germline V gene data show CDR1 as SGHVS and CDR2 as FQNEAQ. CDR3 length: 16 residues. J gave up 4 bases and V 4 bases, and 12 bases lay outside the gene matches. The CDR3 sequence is CASSSEAGTGFYEQYF. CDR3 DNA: TGTGCCAGCAGCTCAGAAGCCGGGACAGGATTTTACGAGCAGTACTTC.

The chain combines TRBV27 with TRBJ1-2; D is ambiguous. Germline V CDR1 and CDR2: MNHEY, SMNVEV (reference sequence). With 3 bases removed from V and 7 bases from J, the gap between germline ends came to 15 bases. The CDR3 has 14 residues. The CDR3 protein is CASSLSVSIGGYTF. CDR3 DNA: TGTGCCAGCAGTTTGTCAGTCTCTATAGGTGGCTACACCTTC.

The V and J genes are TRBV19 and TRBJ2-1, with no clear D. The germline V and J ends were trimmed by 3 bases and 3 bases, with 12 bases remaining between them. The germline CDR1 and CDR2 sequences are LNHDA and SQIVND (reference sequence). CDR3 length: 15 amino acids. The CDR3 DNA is TGTGCCAGTAGTATGTTGGCAGGAGTCTACAATGAGCAGTTCTTC. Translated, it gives CASSMLAGVYNEQFF.

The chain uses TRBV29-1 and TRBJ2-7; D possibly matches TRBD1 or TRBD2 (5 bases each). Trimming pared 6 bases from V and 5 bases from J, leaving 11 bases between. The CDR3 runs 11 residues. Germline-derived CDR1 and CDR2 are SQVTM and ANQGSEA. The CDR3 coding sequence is TGCAGCGTCGCCGGGACCCACGAGCAGTACTTC. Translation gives CSVAGTHEQYF.

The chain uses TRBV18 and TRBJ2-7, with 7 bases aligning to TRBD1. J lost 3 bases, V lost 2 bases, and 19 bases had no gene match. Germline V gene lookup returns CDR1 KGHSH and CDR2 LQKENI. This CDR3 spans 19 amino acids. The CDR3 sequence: CASSPTLHDRPTGNYEQYF. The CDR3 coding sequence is TGTGCCAGCTCACCAACATTGCATGACCGACCGACAGGGAACTACGAGCAGTACTTC.

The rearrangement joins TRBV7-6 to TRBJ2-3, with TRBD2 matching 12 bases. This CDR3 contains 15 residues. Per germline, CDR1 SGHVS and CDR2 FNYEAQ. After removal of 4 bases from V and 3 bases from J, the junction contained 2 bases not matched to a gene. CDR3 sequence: CASSWTSGKTDTQYF. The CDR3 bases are TGTGCCAGCAGCTGGACTAGCGGGAAGACAGATACGCAGTATTTT.

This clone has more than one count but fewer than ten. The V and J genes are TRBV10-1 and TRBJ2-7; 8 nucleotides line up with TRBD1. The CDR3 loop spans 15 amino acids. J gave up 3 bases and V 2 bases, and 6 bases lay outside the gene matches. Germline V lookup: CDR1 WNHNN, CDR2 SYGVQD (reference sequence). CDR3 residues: CASSEVRTGSYEQYF. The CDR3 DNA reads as TGCGCCAGCAGTGAGGTGAGGACAGGGAGCTACGAGCAGTACTTC.

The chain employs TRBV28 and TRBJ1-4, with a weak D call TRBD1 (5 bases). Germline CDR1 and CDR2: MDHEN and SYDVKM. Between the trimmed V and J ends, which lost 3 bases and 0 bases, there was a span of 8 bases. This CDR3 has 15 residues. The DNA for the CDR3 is TGTGCCAGCAGTTTCTCGACAGCAACTAATGAAAAACTGTTTTTT. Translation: CASSFSTATNEKLFF. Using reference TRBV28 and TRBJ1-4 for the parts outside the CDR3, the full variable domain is DVKVTQSSRYLVKRTGEKVFLECVQDMDHENMFWYRQDPGLGLRLIYFSYDVKMKEKGDIPEGYSVSREKKERFSLILESASTNQTSMYLCASSFSTATNEKLFFGSGTQLSVL.

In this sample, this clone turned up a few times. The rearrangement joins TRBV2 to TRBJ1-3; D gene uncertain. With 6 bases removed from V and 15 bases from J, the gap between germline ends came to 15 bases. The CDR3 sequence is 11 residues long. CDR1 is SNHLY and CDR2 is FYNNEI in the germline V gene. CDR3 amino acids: CASSETQTGYF. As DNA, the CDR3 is TGTGCCAGCAGCGAAACCCAGACCGGATATTTT.

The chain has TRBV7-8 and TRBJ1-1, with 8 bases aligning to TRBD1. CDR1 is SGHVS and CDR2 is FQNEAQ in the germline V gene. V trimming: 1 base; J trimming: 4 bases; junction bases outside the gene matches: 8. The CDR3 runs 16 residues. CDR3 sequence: CASSLELLQGVTEAFF. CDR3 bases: TGTGCCAGCAGCTTAGAATTGTTACAGGGGGTCACTGAAGCTTTCTTT.

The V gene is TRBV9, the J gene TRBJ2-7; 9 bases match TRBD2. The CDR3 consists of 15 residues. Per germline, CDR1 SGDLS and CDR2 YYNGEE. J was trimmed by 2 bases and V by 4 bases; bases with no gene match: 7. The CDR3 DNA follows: TGTGCCAGCAGCTCAAGGACTAGCGAGACCTACGAGCAGTACTTC. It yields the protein CASSSRTSETYEQYF.

This CDR3 is CASSPSPAAASTDTQYF. CDR3 nucleotide sequence: TGTGCCAGTAGTCCCTCCCCGGCAGCCGCAAGCACAGATACGCAGTATTTT. The chain has TRBV19 and TRBJ2-3; no firm D call. Per the germline V gene, CDR1 is LNHDA and CDR2 is SQIVND (reference sequence). Trimming shortened V by 5 bases and J by 0 bases, and 18 bases separated the two germline ends. The CDR3 spans 17 residues.

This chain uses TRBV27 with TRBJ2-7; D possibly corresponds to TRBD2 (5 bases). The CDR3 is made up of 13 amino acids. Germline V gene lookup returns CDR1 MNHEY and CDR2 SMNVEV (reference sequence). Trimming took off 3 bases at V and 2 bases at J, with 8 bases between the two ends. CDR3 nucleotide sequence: TGTGCCAGCAGTTTCGGACTTGCCTACGAGCAGTACTTC. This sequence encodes CASSFGLAYEQYF.

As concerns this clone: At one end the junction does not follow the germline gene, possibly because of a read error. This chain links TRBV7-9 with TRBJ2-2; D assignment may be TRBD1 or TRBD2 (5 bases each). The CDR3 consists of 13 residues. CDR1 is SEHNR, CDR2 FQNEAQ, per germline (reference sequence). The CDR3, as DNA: TGTGCCAGCAGTTCCGGGACGCCCGGGGCGCTGTTTTTT. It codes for CASSSGTPGALFF.

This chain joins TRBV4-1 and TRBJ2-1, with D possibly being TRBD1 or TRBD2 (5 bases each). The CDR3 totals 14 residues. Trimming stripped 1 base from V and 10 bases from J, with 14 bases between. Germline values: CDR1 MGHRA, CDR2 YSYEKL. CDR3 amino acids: CASSQVSGAMEQFF. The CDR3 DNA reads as TGCGCCAGCAGCCAAGTATCCGGGGCTATGGAGCAGTTCTTC.

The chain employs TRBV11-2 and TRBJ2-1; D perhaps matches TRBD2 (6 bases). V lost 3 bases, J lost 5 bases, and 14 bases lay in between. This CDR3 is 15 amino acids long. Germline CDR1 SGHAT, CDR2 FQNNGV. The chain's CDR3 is CASSFQRANHNEQFF. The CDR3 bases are TGTGCCAGCAGCTTCCAGCGGGCGAATCACAATGAGCAGTTCTTC. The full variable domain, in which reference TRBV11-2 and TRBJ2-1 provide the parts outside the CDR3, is EAGVAQSPRYKIIEKRQSVAFWCNPISGHATLYWYQQILGQGPKLLIQFQNNGVVDDSQLPKDRFSAERLKGVDSTLKIQPAKLEDSAVYLCASSFQRANHNEQFFGPGTRLTVL.

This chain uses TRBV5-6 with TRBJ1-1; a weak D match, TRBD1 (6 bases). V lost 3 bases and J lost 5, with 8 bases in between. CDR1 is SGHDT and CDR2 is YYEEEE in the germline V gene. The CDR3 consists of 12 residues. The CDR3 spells CASSWDTTEAFF. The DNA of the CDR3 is TGTGCCAGCAGCTGGGACACGACTGAAGCTTTCTTT.

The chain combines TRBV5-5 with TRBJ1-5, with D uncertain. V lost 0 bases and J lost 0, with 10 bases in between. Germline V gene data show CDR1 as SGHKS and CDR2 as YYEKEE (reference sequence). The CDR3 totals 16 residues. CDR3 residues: CASSLGGFLSNQPQHF. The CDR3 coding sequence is TGTGCCAGCAGCTTGGGCGGTTTCCTTAGCAATCAGCCCCAGCATTTT.

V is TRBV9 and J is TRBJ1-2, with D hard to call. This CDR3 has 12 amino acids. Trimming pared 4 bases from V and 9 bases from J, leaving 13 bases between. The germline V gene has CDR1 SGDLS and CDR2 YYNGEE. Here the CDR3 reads CASSLDTARYTF. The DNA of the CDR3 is TGTGCCAGCAGCCTTGATACAGCGCGCTACACCTTC.